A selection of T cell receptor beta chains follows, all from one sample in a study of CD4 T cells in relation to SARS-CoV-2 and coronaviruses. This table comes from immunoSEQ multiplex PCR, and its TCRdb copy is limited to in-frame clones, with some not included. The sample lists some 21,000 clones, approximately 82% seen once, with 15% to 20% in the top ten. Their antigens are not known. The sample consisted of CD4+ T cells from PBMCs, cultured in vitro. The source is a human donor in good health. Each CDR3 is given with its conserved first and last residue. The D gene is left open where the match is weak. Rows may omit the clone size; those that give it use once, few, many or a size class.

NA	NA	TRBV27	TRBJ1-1	CASRPTGLNTEAFF	TGTGCCAGCAGACCCACAGGACTGAACACTGAAGCTTTCTTT
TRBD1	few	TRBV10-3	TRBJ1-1	CAISESGGQGEAFF	TGTGCCATCAGTGAGTCAGGGGGACAGGGCGAAGCTTTCTTT
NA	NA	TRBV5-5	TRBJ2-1	CASSLTPANEQFF	TGTGCCAGCAGCCTAACCCCTGCAAATGAGCAGTTCTTC
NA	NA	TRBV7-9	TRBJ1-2	CASSIQGYGYTF	TGTGCCAGCAGCATACAGGGCTATGGCTACACCTTC
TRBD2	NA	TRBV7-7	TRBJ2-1	CASSPLAGGPINEQFF	TGTGCCAGCAGCCCGCTAGCGGGAGGGCCCATCAATGAGCAGTTCTTC
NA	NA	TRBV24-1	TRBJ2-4	CATSDFRDLAKNIQYF	TGTGCCACCAGTGATTTCAGGGACCTAGCCAAAAACATTCAGTACTTC
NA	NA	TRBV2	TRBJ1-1	CASSIQASKTEAFF	TGTGCCAGCAGCATACAGGCTTCGAAAACTGAAGCTTTCTTT
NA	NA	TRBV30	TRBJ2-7	CAWSVRGEQYF	TGTGCCTGGAGTGTAAGGGGCGAGCAGTACTTC
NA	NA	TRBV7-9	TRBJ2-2	CASSPPGNTGELFF	TGTGCCAGCAGCCCCCCCGGGAACACCGGGGAGCTGTTTTTT
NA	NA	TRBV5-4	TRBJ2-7	CASSFGESSYEQYF	TGTGCCAGCAGCTTCGGAGAGAGCTCCTACGAGCAGTACTTC
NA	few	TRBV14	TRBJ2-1	CASSQDWGEQFF	TGTGCCAGCAGCCAAGATTGGGGGGAGCAGTTCTTC
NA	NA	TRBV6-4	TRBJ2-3	CATRTQGSTDTQYF	TGTGCCACAAGGACCCAGGGAAGCACAGATACGCAGTATTTT
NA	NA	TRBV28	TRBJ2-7	CASSWDPGAPDYEQYF	TGTGCCAGCAGTTGGGACCCAGGGGCCCCCGACTACGAGCAGTACTTC
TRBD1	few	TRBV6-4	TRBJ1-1	CASSARQGNTEAFF	TGTGCCAGCAGCGCTAGACAGGGGAACACTGAAGCTTTCTTT
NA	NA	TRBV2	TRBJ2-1	CASSPMVLRSYNEQFF	TGTGCCAGCAGTCCTATGGTCTTGCGCTCCTACAATGAGCAGTTCTTC
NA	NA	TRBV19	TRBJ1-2	CASSMSRARKTNYGYTF	TGTGCCAGTAGTATGTCCAGGGCCCGAAAAACTAACTATGGCTACACCTTC
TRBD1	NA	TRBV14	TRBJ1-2	CASSPTRDRREDGYTF	TGTGCCAGCAGCCCGACTAGGGACAGGAGGGAAGATGGCTACACCTTC
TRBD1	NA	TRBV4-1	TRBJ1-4	CASSQTGEQRGKLFF	TGCGCCAGCAGCCAAACAGGGGAGCAAAGGGGGAAACTGTTTTTT
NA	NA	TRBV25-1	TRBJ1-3	CASTPGGTGNTIYF	TGTGCCAGCACCCCGGGGGGGACTGGAAACACCATATATTTT
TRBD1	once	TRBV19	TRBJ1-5	CASSRTGGYGQPQHF	TGTGCCAGTAGTCGGACAGGGGGGTATGGGCAGCCCCAGCATTTT
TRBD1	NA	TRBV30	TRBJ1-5	CAWSRQGGNQPQHF	TGTGCCTGGAGTCGACAGGGGGGGAATCAGCCCCAGCATTTT
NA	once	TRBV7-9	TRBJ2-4	CASSLALKGLDIQYF	TGTGCCAGCAGCTTAGCGCTGAAGGGGTTGGACATTCAGTACTTC